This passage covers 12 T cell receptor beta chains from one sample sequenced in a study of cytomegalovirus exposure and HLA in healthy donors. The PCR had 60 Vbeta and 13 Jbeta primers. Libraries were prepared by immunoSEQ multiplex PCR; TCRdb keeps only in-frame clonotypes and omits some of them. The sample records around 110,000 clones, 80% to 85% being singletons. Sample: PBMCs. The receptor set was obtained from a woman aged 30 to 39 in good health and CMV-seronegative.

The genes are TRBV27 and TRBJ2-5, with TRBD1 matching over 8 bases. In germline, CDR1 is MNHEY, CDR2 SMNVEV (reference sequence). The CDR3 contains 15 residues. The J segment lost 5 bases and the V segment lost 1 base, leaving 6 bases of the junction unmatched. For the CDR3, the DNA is TGTGCCAGCAGTTTATTGCAGGGGGCCGCGGAGACCCAGTACTTC. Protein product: CASSLLQGAAETQYF.

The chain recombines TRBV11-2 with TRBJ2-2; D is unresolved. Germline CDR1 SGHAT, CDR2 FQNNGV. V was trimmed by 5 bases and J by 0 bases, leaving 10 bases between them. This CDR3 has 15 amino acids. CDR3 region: CASSHDFANTGELFF. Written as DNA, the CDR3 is TGTGCCAGCAGCCATGACTTCGCGAACACCGGGGAGCTGTTTTTT.

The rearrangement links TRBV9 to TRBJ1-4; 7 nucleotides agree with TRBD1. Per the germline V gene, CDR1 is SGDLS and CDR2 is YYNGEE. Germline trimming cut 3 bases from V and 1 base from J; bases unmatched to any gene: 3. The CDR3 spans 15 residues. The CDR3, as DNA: TGTGCCAGCAGCGGTAGACAGGGAACTAATGAAAAACTGTTTTTT. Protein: CASSGRQGTNEKLFF.

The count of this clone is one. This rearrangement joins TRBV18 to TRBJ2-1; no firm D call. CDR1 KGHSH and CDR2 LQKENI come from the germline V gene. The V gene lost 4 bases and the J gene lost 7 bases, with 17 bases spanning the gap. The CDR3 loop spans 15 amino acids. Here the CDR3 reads CASSLPGGLSNEQFF. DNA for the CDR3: TGTGCCAGCTCACTACCAGGTGGGCTGTCGAATGAGCAGTTCTTC.

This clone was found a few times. CDR3 sequence: CAISEPRGYGYTF. CDR3 nucleotides: TGTGCCATCAGTGAGCCTAGGGGGTATGGCTACACCTTC. V usage is TRBV10-3 and J usage is TRBJ1-2; a weak D match, TRBD1 (6 bases). V gave up 2 bases and J gave up 5 bases, with 9 bases separating them. The CDR3 consists of 13 residues. The germline CDR1 and CDR2 sequences are ENHRY and SYGVKD.

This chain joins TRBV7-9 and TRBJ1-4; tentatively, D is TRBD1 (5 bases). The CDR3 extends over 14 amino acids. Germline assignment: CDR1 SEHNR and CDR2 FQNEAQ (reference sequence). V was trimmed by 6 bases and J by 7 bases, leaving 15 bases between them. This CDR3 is CASRPPGRGEKLFF. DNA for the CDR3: TGTGCCAGCAGACCACCAGGGAGGGGTGAAAAACTGTTTTTT. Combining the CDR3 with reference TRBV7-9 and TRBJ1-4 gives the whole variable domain DTGVSQNPRHKITKRGQNVTFRCDPISEHNRLYWYRQTLGQGPEFLTYFQNEAQLEKSRLLSDRFSAERPKGSFSTLEIQRTEQGDSAMYLCASRPPGRGEKLFFGSGTQLSVL.

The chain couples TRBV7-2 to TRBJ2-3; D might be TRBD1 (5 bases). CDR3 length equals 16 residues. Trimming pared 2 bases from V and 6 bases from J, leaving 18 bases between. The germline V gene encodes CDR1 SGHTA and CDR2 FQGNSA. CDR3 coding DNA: TGTGCCAGCAGCTTAACTGGGGTGACCACAGGCGATACGCAGTATTTT. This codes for CASSLTGVTTGDTQYF.

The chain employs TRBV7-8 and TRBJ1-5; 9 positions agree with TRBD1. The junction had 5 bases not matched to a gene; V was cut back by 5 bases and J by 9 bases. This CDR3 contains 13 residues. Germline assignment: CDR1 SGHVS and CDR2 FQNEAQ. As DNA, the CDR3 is TGTGCCAGCAGCGGGGACAGGGCCAGGCCCCAGCATTTT. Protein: CASSGDRARPQHF.

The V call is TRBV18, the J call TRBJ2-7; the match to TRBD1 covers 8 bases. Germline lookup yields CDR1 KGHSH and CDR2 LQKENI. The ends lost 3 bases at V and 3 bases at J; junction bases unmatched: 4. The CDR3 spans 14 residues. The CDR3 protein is CASSPRGQSYEQYF. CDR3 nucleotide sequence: TGTGCCAGCTCACCCAGGGGGCAGAGCTACGAGCAGTACTTC.

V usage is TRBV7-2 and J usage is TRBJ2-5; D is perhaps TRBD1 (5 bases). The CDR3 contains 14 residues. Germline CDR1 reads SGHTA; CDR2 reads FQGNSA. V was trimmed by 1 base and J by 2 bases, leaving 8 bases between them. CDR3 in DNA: TGTGCCAGCAGCTTAGGCAGGGCGCAAGAGACCCAGTACTTC. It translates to CASSLGRAQETQYF.

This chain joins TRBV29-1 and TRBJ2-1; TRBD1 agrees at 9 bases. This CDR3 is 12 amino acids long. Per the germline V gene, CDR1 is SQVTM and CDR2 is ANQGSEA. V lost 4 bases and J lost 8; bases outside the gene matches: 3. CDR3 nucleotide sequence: TGCAGCGTTGTGGGACAGGGCGATGAGCAGTTCTTC. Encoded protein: CSVVGQGDEQFF.

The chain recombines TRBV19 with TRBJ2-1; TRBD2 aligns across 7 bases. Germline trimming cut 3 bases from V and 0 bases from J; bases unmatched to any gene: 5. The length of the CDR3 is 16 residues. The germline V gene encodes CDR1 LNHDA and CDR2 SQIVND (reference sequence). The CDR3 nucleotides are TGTGCCAGTAGTATGGAACTAGCGATCTCCTACAATGAGCAGTTCTTC. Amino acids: CASSMELAISYNEQFF.